This T cell receptor (beta chain) emerged from a study of OX40 agonist ivuxolimab in advanced cancers. Across the study: The study gave patients intravenous ivuxolimab at 0.01 to 10 mg/kg every 2 weeks. A male proportion of about 84% was recorded, with mean age about 60 years and range roughly 20 to 90. General study points: Those patients achieving a partial response at 0.1-3.0 mg/kg showed among the lowest clonal expansion.

Here immunoSEQ multiplex PCR was the method, and the copy in TCRdb shows in-frame clones only, minus some. The sample contains 100,000 to 150,000 clones, about nine tenths of which appear only once. Comments on this clone: Its antigen is unidentified.

V gave up 2 bases and J gave up 2 bases; unmatched junction bases: 5. The CDR3 spans 16 residues. Germline V gene lookup returns CDR1 KGHSH and CDR2 LQKENI. The chain employs TRBV18 and TRBJ2-3, with 9 bases matching TRBD1. The sequence was collected from an adult with an advanced solid tumor such as melanoma, head and neck, liver or kidney cancer. This specimen was CD4+ or CD8+ T cells sorted from blood, taken in a trial of the OX40 agonist ivuxolimab. The CDR3 nucleotides read TGTGCCAGCTCACCAGGACAGGGGATAAACACAGATACGCAGTATTTT. Its protein is CASSPGQGINTDTQYF.